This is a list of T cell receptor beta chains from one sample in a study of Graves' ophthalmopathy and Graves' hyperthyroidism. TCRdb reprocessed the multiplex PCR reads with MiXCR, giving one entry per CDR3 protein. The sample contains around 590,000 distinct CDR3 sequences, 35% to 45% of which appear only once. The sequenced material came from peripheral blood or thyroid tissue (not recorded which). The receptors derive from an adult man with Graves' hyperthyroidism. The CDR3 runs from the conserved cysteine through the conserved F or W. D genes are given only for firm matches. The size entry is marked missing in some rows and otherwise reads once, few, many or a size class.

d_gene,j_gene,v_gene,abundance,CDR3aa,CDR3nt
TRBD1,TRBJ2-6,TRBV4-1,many,CASSPTGTGISGANVLTF,TGCGCCAGCAGCCCAACCGGGACAGGGATATCTGGGGCCAACGTCCTGACTTTC
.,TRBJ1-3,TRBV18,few,CASSPMDSSGNTIYF,TGTGCCAGCTCACCAATGGACAGCTCTGGAAACACCATATATTTT
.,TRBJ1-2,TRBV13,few,CASSFRTENYGYTF,TGTGCCAGCAGCTTCCGGACAGAAAACTATGGCTACACCTTC
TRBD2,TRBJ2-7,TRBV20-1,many,CSASGTSGGYEQYF,TGCAGTGCTAGTGGGACTAGCGGGGGGTACGAGCAGTACTTC
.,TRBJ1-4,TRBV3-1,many,CASSRTEGMYEKLFF,TGTGCCAGCAGCCGGACGGAGGGGATGTACGAAAAACTGTTTTTT
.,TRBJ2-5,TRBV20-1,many,CSARDGWGRGETQYF,TGCAGTGCTAGAGATGGGTGGGGAAGAGGAGAGACCCAGTACTTC
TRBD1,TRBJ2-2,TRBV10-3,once,CASSASPGGTVGELFF,TGTGCCAGCAGTGCCTCACCAGGGGGCACGGTCGGGGAGCTGTTTTTT
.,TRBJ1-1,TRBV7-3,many,CASSLSAASTEAFF,TGTGCCAGCAGCTTAAGTGCGGCAAGCACTGAAGCTTTCTTT
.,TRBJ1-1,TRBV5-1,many,CASWLGTGTEAFF,TGCGCCAGCTGGTTGGGAACGGGCACTGAAGCTTTCTTT
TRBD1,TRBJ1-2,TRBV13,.,CASRPAGTGSHGYTF,TGTGCCAGCAGACCCGCCGGGACAGGGTCGCATGGCTACACCTTC
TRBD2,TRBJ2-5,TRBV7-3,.,CASSLLGLAGVKETQYF,TGTGCCAGCAGCTTACTGGGACTAGCGGGAGTAAAAGAGACCCAGTACTTC
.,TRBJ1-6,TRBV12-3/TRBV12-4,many,CASSFEGVSYNSPLHF,TGTGCCAGCAGTTTTGAGGGGGTGAGTTATAATTCACCCCTCCACTTT
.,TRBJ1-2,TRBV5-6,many,CASSLGVGYTF,TGTGCCAGCAGCTTGGGGGTTGGCTACACCTTC
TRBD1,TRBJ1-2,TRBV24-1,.,CATSDSGQGGRIAGYTF,TGTGCCACCAGTGATTCTGGACAGGGGGGAAGGATAGCTGGCTACACCTTC
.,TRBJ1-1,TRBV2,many,CASQPGATEAFF,TGTGCCAGCCAACCGGGGGCCACTGAAGCTTTCTTT
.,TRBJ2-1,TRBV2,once,CASSGLLVFNEQFF,TGTGCCAGCAGCGGGTTGCTAGTATTCAATGAGCAGTTCTTC
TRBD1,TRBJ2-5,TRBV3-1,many,CASSKRQGGGETQYF,TGTGCCAGCAGCAAACGACAGGGCGGTGGAGAGACCCAGTACTTC
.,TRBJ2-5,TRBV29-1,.,CRITGAQETQYF,TGCAGAATCACCGGGGCCCAAGAGACCCAGTACTTC